The T cell receptor (beta chain) described here comes from a study of early T cells in non-severe SARS-CoV-2 infection. Study-wide results and limits: Sequences matched to VDJdb favored anti-spike CD8 responses, while private and CD4 specificities were missed.

The CDR3 has 14 amino acids. V lost 7 bases, J lost 1 base, and 12 bases lay in between. Germline V CDR1 and CDR2: LGHNA, YNFKEQ. This clonotype was seen ten or more times. Its target is not known. Tagging with unique molecular identifiers was applied to individual cDNA molecules. TCRdb re-derived calls from the 5' RACE reads in MiXCR, one entry per CDR3 protein. The sample carries tens of thousands of distinct CDR3 sequences, roughly 4.8% recorded once. This TCR derives from an adult who was a healthcare worker with PCR-confirmed SARS-CoV-2 infection or an uninfected control (not recorded which). Sequenced sample: whole blood. The J gene is TRBJ2-3, the V gene TRBV4-2; D gene uncertain. CDR3 loop: CASTTDAGTDTQYF. Here the CDR3 DNA reads TGTGCCAGCACCACTGACGCAGGCACAGATACGCAGTATTTT.